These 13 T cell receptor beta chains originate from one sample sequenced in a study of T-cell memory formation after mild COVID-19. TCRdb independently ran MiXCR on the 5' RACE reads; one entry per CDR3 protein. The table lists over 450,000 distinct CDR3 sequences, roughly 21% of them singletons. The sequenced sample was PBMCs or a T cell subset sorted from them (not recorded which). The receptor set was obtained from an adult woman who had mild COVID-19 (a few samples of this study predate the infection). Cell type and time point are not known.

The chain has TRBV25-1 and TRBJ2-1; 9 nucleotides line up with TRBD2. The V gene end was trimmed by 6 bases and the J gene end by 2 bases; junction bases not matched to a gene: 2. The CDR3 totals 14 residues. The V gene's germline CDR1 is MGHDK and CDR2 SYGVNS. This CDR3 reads CASRGLAAYNEQFF. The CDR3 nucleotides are TGTGCCAGCAGGGGACTAGCAGCCTACAATGAGCAGTTCTTC.

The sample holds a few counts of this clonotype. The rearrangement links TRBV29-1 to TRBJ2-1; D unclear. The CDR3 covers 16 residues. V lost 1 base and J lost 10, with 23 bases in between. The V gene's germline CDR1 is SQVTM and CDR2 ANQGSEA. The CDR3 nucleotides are TGCAGCGTTGAAGCGAGGCTGTCAATAGGCTCGAGGGAGCAGTTCTTC. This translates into CSVEARLSIGSREQFF.

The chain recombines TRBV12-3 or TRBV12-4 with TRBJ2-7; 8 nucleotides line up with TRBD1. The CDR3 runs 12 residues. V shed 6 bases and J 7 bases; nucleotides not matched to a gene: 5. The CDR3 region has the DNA TGTGCCAGCAGCCGCGGACAGGGTGAGCAGTACTTC. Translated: CASSRGQGEQYF.

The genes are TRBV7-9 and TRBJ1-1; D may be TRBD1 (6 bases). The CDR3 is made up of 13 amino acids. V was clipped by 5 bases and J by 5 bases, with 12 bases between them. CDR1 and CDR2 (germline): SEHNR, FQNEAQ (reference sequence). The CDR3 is CASSTGTYTEAFF. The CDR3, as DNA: TGTGCCAGCAGCACAGGGACATATACTGAAGCTTTCTTT.

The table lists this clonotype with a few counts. The CDR3 reads CASSIQVAGTEAFF. Written as DNA, the CDR3 is TGTGCCAGCAGCATACAGGTGGCGGGCACTGAAGCTTTCTTT. The genes are TRBV11-2 and TRBJ1-1; the D gene is possibly TRBD1 (5 bases). The germline V and J ends were trimmed by 5 bases and 4 bases, with 14 bases remaining between them. CDR3 length: 14 amino acids. CDR1 is SGHAT, CDR2 FQNNGV, per germline. Supplemented by reference TRBV11-2 and TRBJ1-1, the full variable domain reads EAGVAQSPRYKIIEKRQSVAFWCNPISGHATLYWYQQILGQGPKLLIQFQNNGVVDDSQLPKDRFSAERLKGVDSTLKIQPAKLEDSAVYLCASSIQVAGTEAFFGQGTRLTVV.

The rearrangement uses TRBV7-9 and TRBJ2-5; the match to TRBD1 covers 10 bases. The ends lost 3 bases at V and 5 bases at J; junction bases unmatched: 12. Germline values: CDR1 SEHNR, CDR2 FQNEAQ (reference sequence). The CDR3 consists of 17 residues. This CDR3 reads CASSFGDWDRGVETQYF. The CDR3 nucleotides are TGTGCCAGCAGCTTCGGAGATTGGGACAGGGGTGTTGAGACCCAGTACTTC.

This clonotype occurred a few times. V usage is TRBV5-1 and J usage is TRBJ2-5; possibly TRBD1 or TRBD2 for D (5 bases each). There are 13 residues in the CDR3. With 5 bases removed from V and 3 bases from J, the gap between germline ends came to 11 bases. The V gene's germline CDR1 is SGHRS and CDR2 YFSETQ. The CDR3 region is CASRRQTKETQYF. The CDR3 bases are TGCGCCAGCAGGAGACAGACTAAAGAGACCCAGTACTTC.

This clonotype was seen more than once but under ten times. CDR3 in DNA: TGTGCCAGCAGCTCGAACAGGGATACGAACACTGAAGCTTTCTTT. It yields the protein CASSSNRDTNTEAFF. The chain is built from TRBV7-9 and TRBJ1-1, with D perhaps matching TRBD1 (6 bases). This CDR3 has 15 amino acids. V was cut by 4 bases and J by 1 base, with 13 bases left in between. The germline V gene has CDR1 SEHNR and CDR2 FQNEAQ (reference sequence).

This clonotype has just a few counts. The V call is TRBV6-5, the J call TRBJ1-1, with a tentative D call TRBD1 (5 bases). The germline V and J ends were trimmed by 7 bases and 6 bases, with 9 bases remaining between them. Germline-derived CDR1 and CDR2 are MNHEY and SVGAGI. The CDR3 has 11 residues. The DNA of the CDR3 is TGTGCCAGCAACCAGGGTTCTGAAGCTTTCTTT. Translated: CASNQGSEAFF.

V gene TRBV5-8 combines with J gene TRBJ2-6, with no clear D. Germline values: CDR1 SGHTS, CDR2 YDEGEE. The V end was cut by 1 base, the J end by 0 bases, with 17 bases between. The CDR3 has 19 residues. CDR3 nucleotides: TGTGCCAGCAGCTTGAGGAAAACACTTAGTTACTCTGGGGCCAACGTCCTGACTTTC. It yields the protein CASSLRKTLSYSGANVLTF.

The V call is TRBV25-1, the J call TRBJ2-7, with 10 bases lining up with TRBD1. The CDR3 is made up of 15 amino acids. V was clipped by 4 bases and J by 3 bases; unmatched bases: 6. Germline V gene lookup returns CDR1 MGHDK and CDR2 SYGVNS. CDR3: CASSGGTGVFYEQYF. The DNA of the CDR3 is TGTGCCAGCAGTGGGGGGACAGGGGTCTTCTACGAGCAGTACTTC.

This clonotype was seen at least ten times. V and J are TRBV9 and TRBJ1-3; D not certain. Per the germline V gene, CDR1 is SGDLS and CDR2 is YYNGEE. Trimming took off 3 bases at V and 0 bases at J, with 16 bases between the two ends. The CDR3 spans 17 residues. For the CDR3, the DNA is TGTGCCAGCAGCGCGCATGCGGGGTCCTCCTCTGGAAACACCATATATTTT. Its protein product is CASSAHAGSSSGNTIYF.

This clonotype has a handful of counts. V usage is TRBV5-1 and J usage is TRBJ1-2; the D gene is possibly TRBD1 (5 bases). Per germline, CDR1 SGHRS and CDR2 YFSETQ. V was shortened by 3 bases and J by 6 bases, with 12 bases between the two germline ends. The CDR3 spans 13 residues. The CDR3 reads CASSWAGTDGYTF. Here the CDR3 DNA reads TGCGCCAGCAGCTGGGCCGGGACCGATGGCTACACCTTC. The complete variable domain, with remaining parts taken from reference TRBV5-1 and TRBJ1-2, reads KAGVTQTPRYLIKTRGQQVTLSCSPISGHRSVSWYQQTPGQGLQFLFEYFSETQRNKGNFPGRFSGRQFSNSRSEMNVSTLELGDSALYLCASSWAGTDGYTFGSGTRLTVV.